This T cell receptor beta chain was observed in a study of shared clonotypes between healthy human individuals. Positive CCR7 selection of CD45RO-negative cells yielded the naive CD8 cells, and terminally differentiated effector memory CD45RA+ cells were excluded. The donors were adults (healthy and HIV-negative) with no recent acute infections or vaccinations. Study-wide points: Inspection by rarefaction showed sorted-subset sequencing to be incomplete despite large depth.

The CDR3 has 16 amino acids. Trimming removed 0 bases at V and 0 bases at J, with 9 bases between. Germline V lookup: CDR1 LNHNV, CDR2 YYDKDF (reference sequence). The count of this clone is one. Antigen: not known. Other DNA sequences in this sample translate to the same CDR3. The repertoire was sequenced with immunoSEQ multiplex PCR; TCRdb's copy has only in-frame clones and lacks some. The table includes roughly 1,800,000 clones, about 95% detected once. The chain carries TRBV15 and TRBJ2-1; D may be TRBD1 (5 bases). Sequencing used naive CD8+ T cells sorted from blood. This receptor was identified in a man aged 18 to 29 in good health. Here the CDR3 reads CATSRDQGSSYNEQFF. The CDR3 DNA reads as TGTGCCACCAGCAGAGATCAGGGAAGCTCCTACAATGAGCAGTTCTTC.